The rows below give T cell receptor beta chains drawn from one sample of a study of control samples from healthy donors and cancer patients. Assay used: immunoSEQ multiplex PCR; TCRdb lists only in-frame clones, some missing. The top ten clones hold 2.1% of a sample with approximately 100,000 clones, 70% to 90% of them seen once. Sequenced: blood. The receptors originated from a woman in her forties in good health. Each CDR3 is given with its conserved first and last residue. A D gene is named only where the DNA matches it firmly. Where a row states a size, it is once, few, many or the class of an expanded clone; other rows omit it.

V	J	size	D	CDR3	DNA
TRBV21-1	TRBJ2-3	-	-	CASSKREPFTDTQYF	TGTGCCAGCAGCAAAAGGGAACCCTTCACAGATACGCAGTATTTT
TRBV5-1	TRBJ2-1	-	TRBD2	CASSLVAGPYNEQFF	TGCGCCAGCAGCCTTGTAGCGGGGCCCTACAATGAGCAGTTCTTC
TRBV5-1	TRBJ2-1	-	-	CASSRTGTSQPDEQFF	TGCGCCAGCAGCAGGACCGGGACCTCCCAACCGGATGAGCAGTTCTTC
TRBV7-9	TRBJ1-1	-	-	CASSFGDLMKAFF	TGTGCCAGCAGCTTCGGGGACCTAATGAAAGCTTTCTTT
TRBV12-1	TRBJ2-7	-	-	CASSFLQSLEDYEQYF	TGTGCCAGCAGCTTCCTACAGTCGTTGGAAGATTACGAGCAGTACTTC
TRBV9	TRBJ2-2	-	-	CASSVDGAGYTGELFF	TGTGCCAGCAGCGTAGACGGGGCAGGGTACACCGGGGAGCTGTTTTTT
TRBV30	TRBJ2-7	-	TRBD2	CALAGSYEQYF	TGTGCCCTAGCGGGCTCCTACGAGCAGTACTTC
TRBV14	TRBJ2-7	-	-	CASSQRALAAEQYF	TGTGCCAGCAGCCAACGGGCCCTAGCTGCCGAGCAGTACTTC
TRBV3-1/TRBV3-2	TRBJ1-2	-	-	CASSTRTDYGYTF	TGTGCCAGCAGCACTCGGACGGACTATGGCTACACCTTC
TRBV7-9	TRBJ1-2	-	TRBD1	CASSLGTGSLGYTF	TGTGCCAGCAGCTTAGGGACAGGGTCTCTTGGCTACACCTTC
TRBV2	TRBJ2-3	-	TRBD2	CASRTYSGGSDTQYF	TGTGCCAGCAGAACCTATAGCGGGGGAAGCGATACGCAGTATTTT
TRBV18	TRBJ1-1	-	-	CASSRIQDTEAFF	TGTGCCAGCTCACGCATACAGGACACTGAAGCTTTCTTT
TRBV30	TRBJ2-7	-	TRBD1	CAWSTGQGYEQYF	TGTGCCTGGAGTACCGGACAGGGGTACGAGCAGTACTTC
TRBV5-6	TRBJ2-3	-	TRBD2	CASGTSWGSDTQYF	TGTGCCAGCGGGACTAGCTGGGGCTCGGATACGCAGTATTTT
TRBV24-1	TRBJ1-6	few	-	CATDRIAGESPLHF	TGTGCCACCGACCGGATCGCGGGCGAATCACCCCTCCACTTT
TRBV5-5	TRBJ2-2	-	-	CASSGRGRTGELFF	TGTGCCAGCAGCGGGCGGGGGCGCACCGGGGAGCTGTTTTTT
TRBV7-3	TRBJ2-1	-	TRBD2	CASSLSGGPRNEQFF	TGTGCCAGCAGCTTAAGCGGGGGGCCACGGAATGAGCAGTTCTTC
TRBV6-2/TRBV6-3	TRBJ1-1	-	-	CASSQGTTEAFF	TGTGCCAGCAGTCAGGGGACCACTGAAGCTTTCTTT
TRBV11-3	TRBJ2-7	-	-	CASSLGGDYEQYF	TGTGCCAGCAGCTTAGGGGGGGACTACGAGCAGTACTTC
TRBV7-2	TRBJ1-5	few	TRBD1	CASSLQGAINQPQHF	TGTGCCAGCAGCTTACAGGGGGCGATTAATCAGCCCCAGCATTTT
TRBV5-4	TRBJ2-7	-	-	CASSLVGQGYYEQYF	TGTGCCAGCAGCTTGGTAGGACAAGGTTACTACGAGCAGTACTTC
TRBV3-1/TRBV3-2	TRBJ2-3	once	-	CASSQERDTQYF	TGTGCCAGCAGCCAAGAGAGGGATACGCAGTATTTT
TRBV7-2	TRBJ1-5	-	-	CASSPRAGSGSNQPQHF	TGTGCCAGCAGCCCCAGGGCGGGGTCGGGTAGCAATCAGCCCCAGCATTTT
TRBV24-1	TRBJ2-2	-	-	CATSEGSAGELFF	TGTGCCACCAGTGAGGGCAGCGCCGGGGAGCTGTTTTTT
TRBV9	TRBJ1-3	-	-	CASSNISSGNTIYF	TGTGCCAGCAGTAATATATCCTCTGGAAACACCATATATTTT